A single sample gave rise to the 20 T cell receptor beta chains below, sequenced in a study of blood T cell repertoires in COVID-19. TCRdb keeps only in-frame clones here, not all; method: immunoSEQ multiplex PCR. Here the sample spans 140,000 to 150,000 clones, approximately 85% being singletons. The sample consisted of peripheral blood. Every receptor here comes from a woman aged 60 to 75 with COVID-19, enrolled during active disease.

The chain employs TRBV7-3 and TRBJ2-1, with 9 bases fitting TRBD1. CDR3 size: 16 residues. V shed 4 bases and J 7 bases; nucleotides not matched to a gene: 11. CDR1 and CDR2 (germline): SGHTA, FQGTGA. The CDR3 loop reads CASSSPPGQGRNEQFF. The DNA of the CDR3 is TGTGCCAGCAGCTCCCCCCCGGGACAGGGAAGGAATGAGCAGTTCTTC.

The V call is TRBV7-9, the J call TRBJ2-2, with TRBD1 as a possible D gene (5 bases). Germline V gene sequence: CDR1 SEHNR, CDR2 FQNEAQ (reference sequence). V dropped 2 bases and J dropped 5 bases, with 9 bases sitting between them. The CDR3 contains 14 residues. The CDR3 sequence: CASSLQGPTGELFF. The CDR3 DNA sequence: TGTGCCAGCAGCTTACAGGGTCCAACCGGGGAGCTGTTTTTT.

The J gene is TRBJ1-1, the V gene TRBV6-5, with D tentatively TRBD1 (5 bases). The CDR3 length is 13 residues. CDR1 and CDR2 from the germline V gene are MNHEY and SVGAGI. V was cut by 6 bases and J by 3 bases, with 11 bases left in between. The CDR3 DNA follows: TGTGCCAGCAGCAGGGAGGGGCACACTGAAGCTTTCTTT. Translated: CASSREGHTEAFF.

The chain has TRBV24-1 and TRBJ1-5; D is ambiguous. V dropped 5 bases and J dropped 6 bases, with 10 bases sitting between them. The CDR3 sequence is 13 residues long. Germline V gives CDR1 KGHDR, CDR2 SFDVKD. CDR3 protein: CATSARVGQPQHF. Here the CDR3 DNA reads TGTGCCACCAGTGCCCGGGTAGGTCAGCCCCAGCATTTT.

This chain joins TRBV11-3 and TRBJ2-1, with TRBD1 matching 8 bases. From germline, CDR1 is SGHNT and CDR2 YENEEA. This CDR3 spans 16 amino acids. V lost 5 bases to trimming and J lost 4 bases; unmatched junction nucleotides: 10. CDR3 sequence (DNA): TGTGCCAGCAGCAGACGGACAGGGCCAATTTACAATGAGCAGTTCTTC. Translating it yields CASSRRTGPIYNEQFF.

CDR3 sequence (DNA): TGTGCCTGGGGCCCGATCCTGGGACAGTTAAAAGAGACCCAGTACTTC. Protein: CAWGPILGQLKETQYF. The rearrangement joins TRBV30 to TRBJ2-5, with 7 nucleotides matching TRBD1. The germline CDR1 and CDR2 sequences are GTSNPN and SVGIG (reference sequence). CDR3 length: 16 amino acids. Germline trimming cut 5 bases from V and 3 bases from J; bases unmatched to any gene: 15.

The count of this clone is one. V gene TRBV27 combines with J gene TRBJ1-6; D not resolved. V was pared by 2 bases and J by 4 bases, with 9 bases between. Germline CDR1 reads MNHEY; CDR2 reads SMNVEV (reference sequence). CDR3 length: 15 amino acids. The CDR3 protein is CASSLRPGYNSPLHF. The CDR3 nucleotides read TGTGCCAGCAGTTTACGGCCGGGATATAATTCACCCCTCCACTTT.

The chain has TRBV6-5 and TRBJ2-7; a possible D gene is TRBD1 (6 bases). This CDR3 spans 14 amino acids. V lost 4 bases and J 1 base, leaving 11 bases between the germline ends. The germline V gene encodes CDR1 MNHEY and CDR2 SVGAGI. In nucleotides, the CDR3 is TGTGCCAGCAGTTCGGAACAGGGATCCTACGAGCAGTACTTC. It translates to CASSSEQGSYEQYF.

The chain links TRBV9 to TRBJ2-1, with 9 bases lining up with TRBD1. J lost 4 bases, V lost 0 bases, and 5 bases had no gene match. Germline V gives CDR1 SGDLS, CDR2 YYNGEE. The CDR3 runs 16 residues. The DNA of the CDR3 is TGTGCCAGCAGCGTAGCGGCTGGGACAGGGTACAATGAGCAGTTCTTC. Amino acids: CASSVAAGTGYNEQFF.

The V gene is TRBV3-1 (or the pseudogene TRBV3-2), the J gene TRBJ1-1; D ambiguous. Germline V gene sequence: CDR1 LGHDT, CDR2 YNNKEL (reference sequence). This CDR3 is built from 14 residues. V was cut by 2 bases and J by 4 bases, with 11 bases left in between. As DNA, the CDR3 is TGTGCCAGCAGCCAAATGAGGGAGAGCACTGAAGCTTTCTTT. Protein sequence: CASSQMRESTEAFF.

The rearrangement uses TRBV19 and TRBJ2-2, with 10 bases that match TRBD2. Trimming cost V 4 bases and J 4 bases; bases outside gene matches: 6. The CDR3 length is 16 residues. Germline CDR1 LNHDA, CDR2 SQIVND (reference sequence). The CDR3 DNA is TGTGCCAGTAGTAAGAATAGCGGGGGGTCCACCGGGGAGCTGTTTTTT. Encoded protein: CASSKNSGGSTGELFF.

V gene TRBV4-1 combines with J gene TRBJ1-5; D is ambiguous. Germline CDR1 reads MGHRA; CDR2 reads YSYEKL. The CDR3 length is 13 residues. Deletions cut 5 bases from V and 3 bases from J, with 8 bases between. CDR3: CASSVQPNQPQHF. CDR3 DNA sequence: TGCGCCAGCAGCGTACAGCCCAATCAGCCCCAGCATTTT.

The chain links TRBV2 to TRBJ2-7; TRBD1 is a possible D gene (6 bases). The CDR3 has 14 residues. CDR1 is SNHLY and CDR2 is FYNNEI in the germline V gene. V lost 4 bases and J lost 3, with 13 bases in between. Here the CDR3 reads CASSGPGDLYEQYF. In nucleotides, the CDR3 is TGTGCCAGCAGTGGCCCAGGGGACCTCTACGAGCAGTACTTC.

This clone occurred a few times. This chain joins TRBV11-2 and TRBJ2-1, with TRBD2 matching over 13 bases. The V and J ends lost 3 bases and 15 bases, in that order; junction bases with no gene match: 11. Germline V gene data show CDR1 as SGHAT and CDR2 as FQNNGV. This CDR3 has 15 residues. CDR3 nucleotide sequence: TGTGCCAGCAGCTTGACCTGGACTAGCGGGGGTTGGCCGTTCTTC. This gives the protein CASSLTWTSGGWPFF.

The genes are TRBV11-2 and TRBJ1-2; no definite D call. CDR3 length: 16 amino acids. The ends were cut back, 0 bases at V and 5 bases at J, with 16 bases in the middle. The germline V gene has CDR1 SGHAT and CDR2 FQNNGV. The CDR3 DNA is TGTGCCAGCAGCTTAGATTTGCGGGGAAAGGGATATGGCTACACCTTC. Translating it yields CASSLDLRGKGYGYTF. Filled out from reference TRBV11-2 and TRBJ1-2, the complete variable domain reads EAGVAQSPRYKIIEKRQSVAFWCNPISGHATLYWYQQILGQGPKLLIQFQNNGVVDDSQLPKDRFSAERLKGVDSTLKIQPAKLEDSAVYLCASSLDLRGKGYGYTFGSGTRLTVV.

The DNA for the CDR3 is TGTGCCAGCACCCTCGGGGGGGGCTCCTACAATGAGCAGTTCTTC. Amino acids: CASTLGGGSYNEQFF. The chain has TRBV5-5 and TRBJ2-1; TRBD2 aligns across 8 bases. Per the germline V gene, CDR1 is SGHKS and CDR2 is YYEKEE (reference sequence). This CDR3 contains 15 residues. V shed 6 bases and J 0 bases; nucleotides not matched to a gene: 5.

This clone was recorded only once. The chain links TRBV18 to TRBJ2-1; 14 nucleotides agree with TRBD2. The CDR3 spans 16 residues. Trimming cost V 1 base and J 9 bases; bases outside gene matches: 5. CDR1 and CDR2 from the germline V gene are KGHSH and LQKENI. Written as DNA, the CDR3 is TGTGCCAGCTCACCACTCCTGACTAGCGGGGGGGGTGAGCAGTTCTTC. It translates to CASSPLLTSGGGEQFF.

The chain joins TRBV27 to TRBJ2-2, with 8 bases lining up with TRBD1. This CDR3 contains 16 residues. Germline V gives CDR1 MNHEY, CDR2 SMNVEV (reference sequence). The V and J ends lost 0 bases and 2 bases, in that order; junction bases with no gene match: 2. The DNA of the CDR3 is TGTGCCAGCAGTTTATCCGGGACAGGAAACACCGGGGAGCTGTTTTTT. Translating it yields CASSLSGTGNTGELFF.

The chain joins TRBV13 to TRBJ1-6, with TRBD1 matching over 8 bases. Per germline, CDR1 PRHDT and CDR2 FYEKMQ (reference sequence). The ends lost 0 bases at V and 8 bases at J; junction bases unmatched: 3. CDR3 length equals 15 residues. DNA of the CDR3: TGTGCCAGCAGCTTAGGCCAGGGGGCGTATTCACCCCTCCACTTT. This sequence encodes CASSLGQGAYSPLHF.

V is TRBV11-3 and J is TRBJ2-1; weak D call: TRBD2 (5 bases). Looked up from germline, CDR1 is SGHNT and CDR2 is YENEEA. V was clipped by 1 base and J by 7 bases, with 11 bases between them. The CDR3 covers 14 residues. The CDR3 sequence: CASSLGLGSNEQFF. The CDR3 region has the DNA TGTGCCAGCAGCTTAGGGTTAGGGAGTAATGAGCAGTTCTTC.